This TCR beta chain is drawn from a study of response to subunit inactivated influenza vaccine (dated by TCRdb to 2016 to 2019). Concerning the study at large: To follow how T cells responded to a trivalent subunit inactivated influenza vaccine, the researchers relied on deep quantitative profiling of the T cell receptor repertoire.

The library was built by means of RT-PCR. The instrument given in TCRdb is Illumina HiSeq 2500. TCRdb reprocessed the public reads (quality trimming at Q25 with fastp, clone calling with MiXCR) and kept in-frame beta chains. Identical CDR3 proteins give one entry, which carries the most common genes and DNA. Recorded for this sample are roughly 670,000 distinct CDR3 sequences; less than 15% of them occurred a single time. Of the sample, approximately 7.6% is held by the ten largest clones. This clonotype was recorded only once. No cognate antigen has been identified for it. No per-base quality is available; no much larger clone lies one base away. A single read makes a weak case. V is cut by 6 bases and J by 5 bases, and the space between the germline ends is 8 bases. The CDR3 measures 12 amino acids from cysteine to phenylalanine. Only the CDR3 DNA is retained, 36 bases long and in frame from the first base.

The study at large found these results: It was suggested by the authors that each seasonal influenza vaccination may recruit only a limited number of new T cells.

This clonotype was obtained from a man aged 45-65 years who received an inactivated influenza vaccine. Donor details come from another sample of the same person, matched by shared clones. This chain joins TRBV12-3 or TRBV12-4 to TRBJ2-1; tentative D gene TRBD2, with 6 bases matching. Sequences were derived from PBMCs from blood, sampled 14 days before vaccination. The CDR3 in this case is CASRRTNNEQFF. In nucleotide form, the sequence is TGTGCCAGCAGGCGGACTAACAATGAGCAGTTCTTC.